The 7 T cell receptor beta chains given below trace back to one sample, sequenced in a study of regulatory T cells in long-lasting Graves disease. Arm-PCR of CDR3 regions with iRepertoire HTBI primers generated TCR beta libraries. MiXCR, applied by TCRdb to the multiplex PCR reads, yields one record per CDR3 protein. Altogether some 500,000 distinct CDR3 sequences are present, less than 15% being singletons, with the ten largest covering roughly a tenth. Noted time point: newly diagnosed GD, antithyroid drugs for less than 3 months. Researchers made the TCR library from RNA that was extracted from PBMCs. These data were likewise used in another study, on T cells in Graves' hyperthyroidism and ophthalmopathy.

The input for sequencing was peripheral blood mononuclear cells (PBMCs), taken at new diagnosis, from a patient treated with antithyroid drugs. The receptors originated from a man aged 30-40 years with Graves disease.

This clonotype was counted ten times or more. The V and J genes are TRBV30 and TRBJ1-1; 8 nucleotides align to TRBD1. The CDR3 loop spans 12 amino acids. Germline values: CDR1 GTSNPN, CDR2 SVGIG (reference sequence). With V trimmed by 8 bases and J by 3 bases, 5 bases remained unmatched. CDR3 DNA: TGTGCCGTGGACAGGGATGACACTGAAGCTTTCTTT. Translated: CAVDRDDTEAFF. Supplemented by reference TRBV30 and TRBJ1-1, the full variable domain reads SQTIHQWPATLVQPVGSPLSLECTVEGTSNPNLYWYRQAAGRGLQLLFYSVGIGQISSEVPQNLSASRPQDRQFILSSKKLLLSDSGFYLCAVDRDDTEAFFGQGTRLTVV.

This clonotype was counted ten times or more. The V gene is TRBV20-1, the J gene TRBJ2-3; tentatively, D is TRBD1 or TRBD2 (7 bases each). V lost 0 bases, J lost 2 bases, and 18 bases lay in between. CDR1 is DFQATT, CDR2 SNEGSKA, per germline (reference sequence). The CDR3 contains 17 residues. The CDR3 DNA follows: TGCAGTGCTAGAGATCCTTCAGGGGGGGAACCCACAGATACGCAGTATTTT. Encoded protein: CSARDPSGGEPTDTQYF.

This clonotype was counted ten times or more. The DNA for the CDR3 is TGCGCCAGCAGCTCCGGGACTAGCGGGAGTTATGAGCAGTTCTTC. It codes for CASSSGTSGSYEQFF. This sequence joins TRBV5-1 and TRBJ2-1; 14 positions agree with TRBD2. The V and J ends lost 3 bases and 8 bases, in that order; junction bases with no gene match: 4. The CDR3 covers 15 residues. Germline V gene lookup returns CDR1 SGHRS and CDR2 YFSETQ.

This clonotype has more than one count but fewer than ten. An end of the junction does not agree with germline; a read error may underlie this. The chain uses TRBV2 and TRBJ1-4; 7 positions agree with TRBD1. The CDR3 spans 13 residues. Germline CDR1 and CDR2: SNHLY and FYNNEI. CDR3 nucleotide sequence: TGTGCTAGCAGGGGACAGCTCGGTGAAAAACCGTTTTTT. Protein: CASRGQLGEKPFF.

The table lists this clonotype with many counts. This chain uses TRBV7-8 with TRBJ1-6; D uncertain. CDR3 size: 15 residues. The V end lost 1 base, the J end lost 6 bases, and 10 bases lay between the germline ends. Germline-derived CDR1 and CDR2 are SGHVS and FQNEAQ. CDR3 DNA: TGTGCCAGCAGCTTAGTAGGGCAGCTTAATTCACCCCTCCACTTT. This codes for CASSLVGQLNSPLHF.

This clonotype was observed a handful of times. The V gene is TRBV5-6, the J gene TRBJ2-4; D may match TRBD1 or TRBD2 (5 bases each). Germline CDR1 and CDR2: SGHDT and YYEEEE. The ends were cut back, 3 bases at V and 9 bases at J, with 19 bases in the middle. The CDR3 loop spans 15 amino acids. The CDR3 region has the DNA TGTGCCAGCAGCTCCCTGAATGGGGGTGAGGTCATTCAGTACTTC. Its translation: CASSSLNGGEVIQYF.

This clonotype turned up a few times. An end of the junction does not agree with germline; a read error may underlie this. The chain has TRBV7-2 and TRBJ2-1, with 9 bases matching TRBD2. From germline, CDR1 is SGHTA and CDR2 FQGNSA. The length of the CDR3 is 14 residues. In DNA, the CDR3 is TGTGCCGGCAGCTTAGTAGCGGGAGTTAGTGAGCAGTTCTTC. It encodes CAGSLVAGVSEQFF.